Following are 10 T cell receptor beta chains from one sample sequenced in a study of technical replicates of blood from several donors. Clones were read by immunoSEQ multiplex PCR, and TCRdb kept only the in-frame ones, dropping some. The sample has about 74,000 clones, more than 85% seen once. Sequenced material: T cells isolated from PBMCs. The receptors stem from a human donor in good health.

This chain links TRBV28 with TRBJ2-7, with 12 nucleotides matching TRBD2. Germline V gives CDR1 MDHEN, CDR2 SYDVKM. The CDR3 contains 14 residues. V was pared by 5 bases and J by 2 bases, with 1 base of the junction left unmatched. The chain's CDR3 is CASSPSGRAYEQYF. The DNA of the CDR3 is TGTGCCAGCAGTCCTAGCGGGAGGGCCTACGAGCAGTACTTC.

This clone appeared once. This chain joins TRBV11-3 and TRBJ2-7; 9 bases are a match to TRBD2. Unmatched junction bases numbered 6, after V lost 0 bases and J lost 0 bases. Germline assignment: CDR1 SGHNT and CDR2 YENEEA. The CDR3 length is 17 residues. The CDR3 nucleotides read TGTGCCAGCAGCTTAGACGGACTAGCGTTGAGCTCCTACGAGCAGTACTTC. Translated: CASSLDGLALSSYEQYF.

The chain joins TRBV5-1 to TRBJ1-3; D not resolved. The ends were cut back, 4 bases at V and 2 bases at J, with 16 bases in the middle. Germline V gene data show CDR1 as SGHRS and CDR2 as YFSETQ. This CDR3 is 16 amino acids long. In nucleotides, the CDR3 is TGCGCCAGCAGCCCGTTGCCTACGACTACTGGAAACACCATATATTTT. As protein: CASSPLPTTTGNTIYF.

This clone was seen once. V usage is TRBV10-3 and J usage is TRBJ2-5; 7 nucleotides match TRBD1. Germline trimming cut 2 bases from V and 1 base from J; bases unmatched to any gene: 4. From germline, CDR1 is ENHRY and CDR2 SYGVKD. The length of the CDR3 is 15 residues. The CDR3 loop reads CAISERGQSQETQYF. In DNA form, the CDR3 reads TGTGCCATCAGTGAGAGGGGACAGAGCCAAGAGACCCAGTACTTC.

The J gene is TRBJ2-7, the V gene TRBV5-6, with 9 bases lining up with TRBD2. Germline lookup yields CDR1 SGHDT and CDR2 YYEEEE. After removal of 1 base from V and 0 bases from J, the junction contained 5 bases not matched to a gene. The CDR3 is 16 residues long. The CDR3 loop reads CASSLLGTSSSYEQYF. The CDR3 DNA reads TGTGCCAGCAGCTTGCTTGGGACTAGCTCCTCCTACGAGCAGTACTTC.

This chain's CDR3 is CASSSRTGVETQYF. DNA for the CDR3: TGTGCCAGCAGTTCCAGGACAGGGGTTGAGACCCAGTACTTC. This chain joins TRBV28 and TRBJ2-5, with 9 bases fitting TRBD1. V was pared by 4 bases and J by 5 bases, with 5 bases of the junction left unmatched. The germline gives CDR1 MDHEN, CDR2 SYDVKM. This CDR3 contains 14 residues.

The rearrangement links TRBV4-2 to TRBJ2-7, with 10 bases that match TRBD2. The trim removed 1 base at V and 1 base at J, leaving 4 bases unmatched. CDR3 length equals 16 residues. Germline V lookup: CDR1 LGHNA, CDR2 YNFKEQ. CDR3 DNA sequence: TGTGCCAGCAGCCAAGGGTCTAGCGGGGGTTCCTACGAGCAGTACTTC. Protein product: CASSQGSSGGSYEQYF.

The chain uses TRBV10-3 and TRBJ1-4; tentative D call: TRBD1 (5 bases). Germline V lookup: CDR1 ENHRY, CDR2 SYGVKD. CDR3 length: 12 amino acids. V lost 10 bases to trimming and J lost 6 bases, with 12 bases between them. CDR3 sequence: CATRTGDEKLFF. As DNA, the CDR3 is TGTGCCACCCGAACAGGTGATGAAAAACTGTTTTTT.

V gene TRBV14 combines with J gene TRBJ2-2; TRBD1 matches at 9 bases. Trimming removed 4 bases from V and 6 bases from J; junction bases left unmatched: 6. The CDR3 extends over 15 amino acids. Germline CDR1 SGHDN, CDR2 FVKESK. CDR3 sequence reads: CASSLQGARAGELFF. Written as DNA, the CDR3 is TGTGCCAGCAGCCTACAGGGGGCAAGGGCCGGGGAGCTGTTTTTT.

V is TRBV14 and J is TRBJ2-7; no reliable D call. The CDR3 is 12 amino acids. Trimming shortened V by 2 bases and J by 2 bases, and 4 bases separated the two germline ends. Germline-derived CDR1 and CDR2 are SGHDN and FVKESK. The CDR3 sequence: CASSQHPYEQYF. DNA of the CDR3: TGTGCCAGCAGCCAACATCCCTACGAGCAGTACTTC.